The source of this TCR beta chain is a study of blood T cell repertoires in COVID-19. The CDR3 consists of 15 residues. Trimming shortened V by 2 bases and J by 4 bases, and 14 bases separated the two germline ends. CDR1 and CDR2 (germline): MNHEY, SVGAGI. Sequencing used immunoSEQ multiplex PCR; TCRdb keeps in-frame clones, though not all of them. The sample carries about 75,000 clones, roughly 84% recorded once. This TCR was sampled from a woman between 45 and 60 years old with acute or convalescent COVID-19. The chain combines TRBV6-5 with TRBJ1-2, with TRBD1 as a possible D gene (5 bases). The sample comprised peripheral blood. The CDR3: CASSYGALGAYGYTF. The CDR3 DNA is TGTGCCAGCAGTTACGGGGCCCTAGGTGCCTATGGCTACACCTTC.